These 21 T cell receptor beta chains came from one sample sequenced in a study of tumour-infiltrating T cells in Burkitt lymphoma. Here immunoSEQ multiplex PCR was the method, and the copy in TCRdb shows in-frame clones only, minus some. Altogether 1,500 to 2,000 clones are present, around 13% being singletons, with the ten largest covering 7.6%. The sequenced sample was tumor tissue. The receptors derive from a human donor with Burkitt lymphoma.

This clone was counted only a few times. V gene TRBV29-1 combines with J gene TRBJ2-2; D is unresolved. V was clipped by 3 bases and J by 3 bases, with 14 bases between them. CDR1 and CDR2 from the germline V gene are SQVTM and ANQGSEA. This CDR3 has 15 amino acids. The CDR3 bases are TGCAGCGTTGACACGGGCTTGGGCTACACCGGGGAGCTGTTTTTT. It is translated as CSVDTGLGYTGELFF.

J is TRBJ1-1 and V is TRBV7-4; D possibly corresponds to TRBD1 (6 bases). This CDR3 has 13 residues. Trimming took 5 bases from V and 6 from J, leaving 13 bases between them. The V gene's germline CDR1 is SGHVT and CDR2 SQSDAQ. CDR3 residues: CASSGTQGAEAFF. CDR3 DNA sequence: TGTGCCAGCAGCGGAACACAGGGAGCTGAAGCTTTCTTT. The whole variable domain, remainder taken from reference TRBV7-4 and TRBJ1-1, is GAGVSQSPRYKVAKRGRDVALRCDSISGHVTLYWYRQTLGQGSEVLTYSQSDAQRDKSGRPSGRFSAERPERSVSTLKIQRTEQGDSAVYLCASSGTQGAEAFFGQGTRLTVV.

This rearrangement joins TRBV11-2 to TRBJ1-1, with D unclear. The CDR3 extends over 11 amino acids. The V and J ends lost 6 bases and 3 bases respectively, with 5 bases between them. CDR1 is SGHAT and CDR2 is FQNNGV in the germline V gene. The CDR3 here is CASSLYTEAFF. The CDR3 coding sequence is TGTGCCAGCAGTTTGTACACTGAAGCTTTCTTT. Looking up the rest from reference TRBV11-2 and TRBJ1-1 gives the full variable domain: EAGVAQSPRYKIIEKRQSVAFWCNPISGHATLYWYQQILGQGPKLLIQFQNNGVVDDSQLPKDRFSAERLKGVDSTLKIQPAKLEDSAVYLCASSLYTEAFFGQGTRLTVV.

This chain connects TRBV28 to TRBJ1-1; the match to TRBD1 covers 9 bases. V lost 0 bases, J lost 4 bases, and 0 bases stayed unmatched. Germline values: CDR1 MDHEN, CDR2 SYDVKM. The CDR3 contains 14 residues. CDR3 residues: CASSLWTGGTEAFF. CDR3 DNA sequence: TGTGCCAGCAGTTTATGGACAGGGGGCACTGAAGCTTTCTTT.

The chain combines TRBV28 with TRBJ1-2; D is undetermined. The CDR3 runs 12 residues. The V and J ends lost 8 bases and 1 base respectively, with 8 bases between them. CDR1 and CDR2 (germline): MDHEN, SYDVKM. The chain's CDR3 is CASQHSNYGYTF. For the CDR3, the DNA is TGTGCCAGCCAACATAGTAACTATGGCTACACCTTC.

The chain links TRBV28 to TRBJ1-5, with 9 positions matching TRBD1. J gave up 1 base and V 5 bases, and 12 bases lay outside the gene matches. The CDR3 is 18 amino acids. Germline lookup yields CDR1 MDHEN and CDR2 SYDVKM. The CDR3: CASSPYFGTGWSNQPQHF. The CDR3 DNA sequence: TGTGCCAGCAGTCCTTATTTCGGGACAGGGTGGAGCAATCAGCCCCAGCATTTT.

This clone is large within its sample. This chain links TRBV7-2 with TRBJ2-1; D is unclear. CDR3 length: 14 amino acids. CDR1 is SGHTA and CDR2 is FQGNSA in the germline V gene. Trimming cost V 1 base and J 5 bases, with 9 bases left between them. CDR3 nucleotides: TGTGCCAGCAGCTTAGACGCTGGAGACAATGAGCAGTTCTTC. This codes for CASSLDAGDNEQFF.

This chain joins TRBV18 and TRBJ2-7; D remains ambiguous. Between the trimmed V and J ends, which lost 1 base and 3 bases, there was a span of 7 bases. The CDR3 has 13 residues. Looked up from germline, CDR1 is KGHSH and CDR2 is LQKENI. The DNA for the CDR3 is TGTGCCAGCTCACCACTACTATACTACGAGCAGTACTTC. Translating it yields CASSPLLYYEQYF.

This clone was counted a few times. The J gene is TRBJ2-3, the V gene TRBV28; a weak D match, TRBD2 (6 bases). The germline CDR1 and CDR2 sequences are MDHEN and SYDVKM. V was trimmed by 5 bases and J by 0 bases, leaving 21 bases between them. CDR3 size: 18 residues. The CDR3: CASSPWGEAFSSTDTQYF. The CDR3 DNA reads TGTGCCAGCAGTCCCTGGGGGGAGGCCTTCTCGAGCACAGATACGCAGTATTTT.

This chain joins TRBV28 and TRBJ2-7; TRBD1 or TRBD2 may be the D gene (5 bases each). V lost 6 bases, J lost 3 bases, and 24 bases lay in between. This CDR3 is built from 17 residues. Germline lookup yields CDR1 MDHEN and CDR2 SYDVKM. The CDR3 loop reads CASRKDFTLARGYEQYF. For the CDR3, the DNA is TGTGCCAGCAGAAAGGACTTCACCCTGGCGAGGGGCTACGAGCAGTACTTC.

Within the sample, this clone is large. V is TRBV19 and J is TRBJ1-2; D is undetermined. The CDR3 loop spans 15 amino acids. V lost 3 bases to trimming and J lost 4 bases, with 15 bases between them. From germline, CDR1 is LNHDA and CDR2 SQIVND (reference sequence). CDR3: CASSIGSDWSYGYTF. As DNA, the CDR3 is TGTGCCAGTAGTATCGGTTCCGATTGGAGCTATGGCTACACCTTC.

This clone turned up a few times. The chain couples TRBV6-5 to TRBJ2-7, with TRBD2 matching over 8 bases. The J segment lost 1 base and the V segment lost 5 bases, leaving 7 bases of the junction unmatched. The CDR3 is 15 residues long. Germline loops: CDR1 MNHEY, CDR2 SVGAGI. CDR3 coding DNA: TGTGCCAGCAGTCCTTTAGCGGGATCTTCCTACGAGCAGTACTTC. Translating it yields CASSPLAGSSYEQYF.

V gene TRBV28 combines with J gene TRBJ2-2; D remains unclear. The germline V and J ends were trimmed by 4 bases and 7 bases, with 10 bases remaining between them. Germline V gene data show CDR1 as MDHEN and CDR2 as SYDVKM. The CDR3 has 13 amino acids. The CDR3 loop is CASSSRLGGELFF. For the CDR3, the DNA is TGTGCCAGCAGTTCGCGACTGGGCGGGGAGCTGTTTTTT.

This chain connects TRBV11-1 to TRBJ1-1; D might be TRBD1 (6 bases). CDR3 length equals 19 residues. The germline V gene has CDR1 SGHAT and CDR2 FQDESV (reference sequence). V was clipped by 5 bases and J by 1 base, with 26 bases between them. The CDR3 coding sequence is TGTGCCAGCAGCCCTATTATCCATCTTCGGGGGCAGACGAACACTGAAGCTTTCTTT. The encoded protein is CASSPIIHLRGQTNTEAFF.

The rearrangement uses TRBV4-1 and TRBJ1-2, with a tentative D call TRBD1 (5 bases). The CDR3 consists of 15 residues. Germline CDR1 MGHRA, CDR2 YSYEKL. V lost 1 base, J lost 4 bases, and 13 bases lay in between. DNA for the CDR3: TGCGCCAGCAGCCAAGTGGTGGGTGGGGGCTATGGCTACACCTTC. Residues: CASSQVVGGGYGYTF.

The chain employs TRBV4-3 and TRBJ2-7; maybe TRBD2 (5 bases). The length of the CDR3 is 16 residues. Germline lookup yields CDR1 LGHNA and CDR2 YSLEER. The V and J ends lost 0 bases and 1 base respectively, with 13 bases between them. The CDR3 DNA is TGCGCCAGCAGCCAAGATTGGGCTAGCAATTCCTACGAGCAGTACTTC. It yields the protein CASSQDWASNSYEQYF.

This clone was observed a handful of times. The chain has TRBV9 and TRBJ2-2, with 7 bases identical to TRBD1. CDR3 length: 15 amino acids. V gave up 0 bases and J gave up 6 bases; unmatched junction bases: 5. Germline V lookup: CDR1 SGDLS, CDR2 YYNGEE. The CDR3 protein is CASSVDTGAAGELFF. CDR3 DNA sequence: TGTGCCAGCAGCGTAGATACAGGGGCGGCCGGGGAGCTGTTTTTT.

This clone was observed a few times. V and J are TRBV29-1 and TRBJ2-2; D gene ambiguous. V lost 6 bases and J lost 1, with 12 bases in between. Germline V CDR1 and CDR2: SQVTM, ANQGSEA. The CDR3 contains 14 residues. The CDR3 reads CSVRFWGNTGELFF. In DNA form, the CDR3 reads TGCAGCGTCCGCTTTTGGGGGAACACCGGGGAGCTGTTTTTT.

The rearrangement links TRBV6-1 to TRBJ1-2, with TRBD1 matching 8 bases. CDR3 length: 15 residues. V lost 6 bases, J lost 2 bases, and 8 bases stayed unmatched. Germline CDR1 reads MNHNS; CDR2 reads SASEGT. The chain's CDR3 is CASSASGTGNYGYTF. DNA for the CDR3: TGTGCCAGCAGCGCATCCGGGACAGGCAACTATGGCTACACCTTC.

The V gene is TRBV4-2, the J gene TRBJ1-2, with D unclear. The V gene's germline CDR1 is LGHNA and CDR2 YNFKEQ. CDR3 length equals 16 residues. V was clipped by 3 bases and J by 0 bases, with 14 bases between them. CDR3 sequence (DNA): TGTGCCAGCAGCCAGGCCGAAACAGCTGCTAACTATGGCTACACCTTC. Amino acids: CASSQAETAANYGYTF.

V usage is TRBV28 and J usage is TRBJ1-3; 9 positions agree with TRBD1. In germline, CDR1 is MDHEN, CDR2 SYDVKM. The length of the CDR3 is 17 residues. Trimming removed 3 bases from V and 4 bases from J; junction bases left unmatched: 10. CDR3: CASSFPTGGTVGNTIYF. The DNA of the CDR3 is TGTGCCAGCAGTTTCCCGACAGGGGGAACTGTCGGAAACACCATATATTTT. Using reference TRBV28 and TRBJ1-3 for the parts outside the CDR3, the full variable domain is DVKVTQSSRYLVKRTGEKVFLECVQDMDHENMFWYRQDPGLGLRLIYFSYDVKMKEKGDIPEGYSVSREKKERFSLILESASTNQTSMYLCASSFPTGGTVGNTIYFGEGSWLTVV.